A single sample is the source of the 4 T cell receptor beta chains below, sequenced in a study of a mutant IDH1 vaccine in newly diagnosed glioma (dated by TCRdb to the early 2020s). The antigens for these receptors are not known. To prepare the library, the immunoSEQ multiplex PCR assay was applied. TCRdb obtained this table from immuneACCESS and retained in-frame rearrangements with V and J assigned. These tables miss some clones; where compared with another copy, unresolved V genes account for less than half of the shortfall, and the remainder is unexplained. This sample has approximately 24,000 clones in its table, and around 82% of those were observed once. The ten largest account for 8.5% to 9.5% of the sample. The time point label, read with the paper, signifies: week 11, during vaccination. A 20-mer mutant IDH1 peptide at 300 micrograms in Montanide made up each vaccine dose, which was injected subcutaneously together with topical imiquimod.

Sequencing was performed on PBMCs, taken from a glioma patient whose treatment included an IDH1 peptide vaccine. All receptors come from a woman aged 18-35 years with glioma.

About this clone itself: The sample holds other DNA sequences that translate to the same CDR3. J is TRBJ2-2 and V is TRBV5-1; no firm D call. Trimming shortened V by 0 bases and J by 8 bases, and 5 bases separated the two germline ends. The CDR3 consists of 12 residues. Germline V gene data show CDR1 as SGHRS and CDR2 as YFSETQ. The DNA for the CDR3 is TGCGCCAGCAGCTTGGTCGGAGGGGAGCTGTTTTTT. This translates into CASSLVGGELFF.

This clone appeared a single time. This sequence joins TRBV19 and TRBJ2-3, with TRBD2 matching 8 bases. The V gene end was trimmed by 6 bases and the J gene end by 8 bases; junction bases not matched to a gene: 10. The CDR3 totals 14 residues. Germline CDR1 LNHDA, CDR2 SQIVND (reference sequence). The CDR3 sequence is CASRSAGAPGTQYF. DNA of the CDR3: TGTGCCAGTAGATCAGCGGGGGCCCCCGGTACGCAGTATTTT.

In this sample, this clone turned up once. V is TRBV10-3 and J is TRBJ1-6; D is possibly TRBD1 (5 bases). V shed 3 bases and J shed 9 bases, with 9 bases lying between them. The length of the CDR3 is 13 residues. Germline CDR1 ENHRY, CDR2 SYGVKD. The CDR3 DNA follows: TGTGCCATCAGTGAACAGGAACCTTCACCCCTCCACTTT. It yields the protein CAISEQEPSPLHF.

This clone was seen only a few times. V and J are TRBV7-9 and TRBJ1-1; tentatively, D is TRBD1 (5 bases). V was pared by 1 base and J by 1 base, with 16 bases between. The CDR3 is 17 residues long. Germline lookup yields CDR1 SEHNR and CDR2 FQNEAQ (reference sequence). The CDR3 loop reads CASSLVGQGGKNTEAFF. The CDR3 DNA reads TGTGCCAGCAGCTTAGTCGGGCAGGGAGGGAAGAACACTGAAGCTTTCTTT.